This T cell receptor beta chain was profiled in a study of blood T cell repertoires in COVID-19. Study context: Sample material is recorded as cDNA or gDNA derived from T cells, B-cell-depleted T cells, or PBMCs.

The V end was cut by 4 bases, the J end by 4 bases, with 13 bases between. Germline V CDR1 and CDR2: GTSNPN, SVGIG (reference sequence). CDR3 length: 13 residues. Authors' analysis steps: Reference gene primer amplification in the assay estimated nucleated cell counts. Data came from immunoSEQ multiplex PCR; TCRdb stores just in-frame clones and leaves some out. The V and J calls and clone size are taken from that table; D and trimming were inferred from the DNA. Found here are about 480,000 clones, around 89% of them singletons; the top ten hold roughly 13%. Seattle researchers signed up patients amid active infection and tracked them longitudinally.

Sequencing was performed on peripheral blood. The TCR comes from a woman in her forties or fifties with COVID-19, enrolled during active disease. The chain recombines TRBV30 with TRBJ1-2; D may be TRBD1 (6 bases). The CDR3 DNA follows: TGTGCCTGGAACCGACAGGAGAGCTATGGCTACACCTTC. Translated, it gives CAWNRQESYGYTF.